These T cell receptor beta chains were read from a single sample in a study of blood T cell repertoires in COVID-19. The repertoire was sequenced with immunoSEQ multiplex PCR; TCRdb's copy has only in-frame clones and lacks some. Among 150,000 to 200,000 clones listed, around 84% were seen once. The specimen sequenced was PBMCs or T cells enriched from blood (not recorded which). These receptors came from a woman aged 45 to 65 who had recovered from COVID-19. Each CDR3 is given without its conserved first and last residue.

TRBV7-8	TRBJ1-5	ASSLSSSILGQPQH
TRBV11-2	TRBJ1-5	ASSPAGGNQPQH
TRBV11-3	TRBJ2-2	ASSPRRGGTGELF
TRBV27	TRBJ1-1	ASSFNRASTEAF
TRBV12-3/TRBV12-4	TRBJ1-2	ASSFGTSYGYT
TRBV12-3/TRBV12-4	TRBJ1-2	ASSLGGGDGYT
TRBV4-2	TRBJ2-7	ASSQDLAGGHVSYEQY
TRBV7-2	TRBJ2-2	ASSPMGPGELF
TRBV6-5	TRBJ2-7	ASSYSATSRSEQY
TRBV5-1	TRBJ1-4	ASSLTPTGEKLF
TRBV5-1	TRBJ2-1	ASSTEGVSYNEQF
TRBV13	TRBJ1-2	ASSLSGGFPYGYT
TRBV7-9	TRBJ2-7	ASSLASGGYEQY
TRBV21-1	TRBJ1-2	ASSKKVEGANYGYT
TRBV6-5	TRBJ2-7	ASRFGQGAYEQY
TRBV5-4	TRBJ2-5	ASSDGTGLLETQY
TRBV7-3	TRBJ2-1	ASSLGGATYNEQF
TRBV5-4	TRBJ2-4	ASSLAGSGKNIQY
TRBV5-4	TRBJ2-1	ASSLYGSGHNEQF
TRBV5-8	TRBJ2-7	ASTETTGTYEQY
TRBV7-2	TRBJ2-3	ASSLGAGGTVV
TRBV4-3	TRBJ2-7	ASSRGTSGGTYEQY
TRBV6-5	TRBJ2-1	ASSYSLATEQF
TRBV7-2	TRBJ2-5	ASSLQIAGGPLETQY
TRBV7-2	TRBJ2-5	ASSLAKSSGANRWKETQY
TRBV19	TRBJ1-2	ASSDRGQFGYT
TRBV5-4	TRBJ2-2	ASSLARAGELF
TRBV7-2	TRBJ2-1	ASSLGEVPYNEQF
TRBV4-2	TRBJ2-7	ASSQARGLANDEQY